Each of the 32 T cell receptor beta chains below was sequenced from the same sample in a study of CD8+ T cells in alopecia areata. Extracted from the samples, RNA was reverse transcribed into cDNA to serve as the sequencing template. TCRdb's table, derived via immunoSEQ multiplex PCR, lists solely in-frame clones and lacks some. This table holds a few hundred thousand clones, roughly two thirds found once. Specimen: CD4+ T cells sorted from blood, collected at week 0. Receptors originate from a human donor with alopecia areata.

This sequence joins TRBV30 and TRBJ2-2; 11 bases are a match to TRBD1. This CDR3 is built from 15 residues. V trimming: 5 bases; J trimming: 4 bases; junction bases outside the gene matches: 6. From germline, CDR1 is GTSNPN and CDR2 SVGIG (reference sequence). CDR3 DNA: TGTGCCTGGGCCCCCGGGACAGGGGGCACCGGGGAGCTGTTTTTT. Protein sequence: CAWAPGTGGTGELFF.

The chain combines TRBV6-5 with TRBJ2-6, with D perhaps matching TRBD1 or TRBD2 (5 bases each). The V end lost 2 bases, the J end lost 4 bases, and 9 bases lay between the germline ends. Germline V gene data show CDR1 as MNHEY and CDR2 as SVGAGI. The CDR3 covers 15 residues. For the CDR3, the DNA is TGTGCCAGCAGTTACGAGGGGCGAGGGGCCAACGTCCTGACTTTC. Translated, it gives CASSYEGRGANVLTF.

J is TRBJ2-1 and V is TRBV6-5; D uncertain. Trimming took 0 bases from V and 10 from J, leaving 13 bases between them. In germline, CDR1 is MNHEY, CDR2 SVGAGI. This CDR3 comprises 14 residues. DNA of the CDR3: TGTGCCAGCAGTTACTCACGGCAGGCCCAAGAGCAGTTCTTC. It codes for CASSYSRQAQEQFF.

This sequence joins TRBV7-9 and TRBJ1-4; D is ambiguous. Trimming took off 2 bases at V and 0 bases at J, with 10 bases between the two ends. The CDR3 contains 16 residues. Germline V gene lookup returns CDR1 SEHNR and CDR2 FQNEAQ (reference sequence). CDR3 amino acids: CASSLSRTATNEKLFF. CDR3 nucleotides: TGTGCCAGCAGCTTATCGCGGACTGCAACTAATGAAAAACTGTTTTTT.

V and J are TRBV27 and TRBJ2-1, with D possibly being TRBD2 (6 bases). The length of the CDR3 is 13 residues. Trimming removed 6 bases at V and 3 bases at J, with 9 bases between. Germline lookup yields CDR1 MNHEY and CDR2 SMNVEV (reference sequence). CDR3 DNA sequence: TGTGCCAGCAGACGGGGGATCTACAATGAGCAGTTCTTC. Translated: CASRRGIYNEQFF.

This chain uses TRBV15 with TRBJ1-1; D not resolved. Per germline, CDR1 LNHNV and CDR2 YYDKDF (reference sequence). V was trimmed by 0 bases and J by 6 bases, leaving 11 bases between them. The CDR3 consists of 14 residues. The CDR3 DNA follows: TGTGCCACCAGCAGAGATTACATTAGGCCTGAAGCTTTCTTT. Translation gives CATSRDYIRPEAFF.

The chain uses TRBV5-1 and TRBJ2-1; unclear D gene. In germline, CDR1 is SGHRS, CDR2 YFSETQ. With 2 bases removed from V and 0 bases from J, the gap between germline ends came to 9 bases. CDR3 length equals 15 residues. This chain's CDR3 is CASSFPRSSYNEQFF. The CDR3 bases are TGCGCCAGCAGCTTCCCCAGGAGCTCCTACAATGAGCAGTTCTTC.

V and J are TRBV11-2 and TRBJ2-4; possibly TRBD1 for D (6 bases). This CDR3 is built from 13 residues. The V and J ends lost 5 bases and 5 bases respectively, with 10 bases between them. CDR1 and CDR2 from the germline V gene are SGHAT and FQNNGV. CDR3 DNA: TGTGCCAGCAGCGTGGACAGACAAAACATTCAGTACTTC. Translating it yields CASSVDRQNIQYF.

The chain has TRBV7-2 and TRBJ2-5; possibly TRBD1 for D (5 bases). This CDR3 spans 13 amino acids. With 7 bases removed from V and 1 base from J, the gap between germline ends came to 10 bases. Germline values: CDR1 SGHTA, CDR2 FQGNSA. CDR3 sequence reads: CASTRTSQETQYF. The DNA of the CDR3 is TGTGCCAGCACCAGGACAAGCCAAGAGACCCAGTACTTC.

The V call is TRBV30, the J call TRBJ2-3; TRBD1 agrees at 9 bases. J lost 1 base, V lost 3 bases, and 5 bases had no gene match. CDR1 is GTSNPN, CDR2 SVGIG, per germline (reference sequence). This CDR3 contains 15 residues. In nucleotides, the CDR3 is TGTGCCTGGAGGACCTACAGGGGGCGCACAGATACGCAGTATTTT. Translated: CAWRTYRGRTDTQYF.

DNA for the CDR3: TGTGCCTGGGCCGGGACAGGGAGCTACAATGAGCAGTTCTTC. Translated: CAWAGTGSYNEQFF. V and J are TRBV30 and TRBJ2-1; 9 nucleotides match TRBD1. The CDR3 sequence is 14 residues long. With V trimmed by 5 bases and J by 3 bases, 5 bases remained unmatched. From germline, CDR1 is GTSNPN and CDR2 SVGIG (reference sequence). Looking up the rest from reference TRBV30 and TRBJ2-1 gives the full variable domain: SQTIHQWPATLVQPVGSPLSLECTVEGTSNPNLYWYRQAAGRGLQLLFYSVGIGQISSEVPQNLSASRPQDRQFILSSKKLLLSDSGFYLCAWAGTGSYNEQFFGPGTRLTVL.

This chain connects TRBV29-1 to TRBJ2-7; no clear D gene. Deletions cut 5 bases from V and 3 bases from J, with 11 bases between. The V gene's germline CDR1 is SQVTM and CDR2 ANQGSEA. CDR3 length: 12 residues. This chain's CDR3 is CSVRTDLYEQYF. DNA of the CDR3: TGCAGCGTTAGGACGGACCTCTACGAGCAGTACTTC.

The chain is built from TRBV29-1 and TRBJ2-5; D not resolved. Trimming removed 4 bases at V and 0 bases at J, with 12 bases between. Germline-derived CDR1 and CDR2 are SQVTM and ANQGSEA. The CDR3 loop spans 14 amino acids. CDR3 sequence reads: CSVARYGYQETQYF. DNA for the CDR3: TGCAGCGTTGCCCGTTACGGGTACCAAGAGACCCAGTACTTC.

The J gene is TRBJ1-6, the V gene TRBV7-2; TRBD1 might be the D (6 bases). Per germline, CDR1 SGHTA and CDR2 FQGNSA. V was shortened by 2 bases and J by 8 bases, with 13 bases between the two germline ends. The CDR3 sequence is 15 residues long. DNA of the CDR3: TGTGCCAGCAGCTTATTAGGGGGGATGGATTCACCCCTCCACTTT. It yields the protein CASSLLGGMDSPLHF.

This chain links TRBV9 with TRBJ1-6; possibly TRBD1 for D (6 bases). The CDR3 has 15 residues. Looked up from germline, CDR1 is SGDLS and CDR2 is YYNGEE. The V gene lost 3 bases and the J gene lost 6 bases, with 13 bases spanning the gap. The CDR3 region is CASSAQGNPNSPLHF. Here the CDR3 DNA reads TGTGCCAGCAGCGCTCAGGGGAACCCTAATTCACCCCTCCACTTT.

In this sample, this clone turned up a few times. The chain is built from TRBV29-1 and TRBJ2-3; possible D gene TRBD2, 5 bases. V was clipped by 4 bases and J by 4 bases, with 15 bases between them. The CDR3 has 14 residues. Germline CDR1 SQVTM, CDR2 ANQGSEA. In DNA, the CDR3 is TGCAGCGTTGGAGGCGGAGTCGGGGCAGATACGCAGTATTTT. Translation gives CSVGGGVGADTQYF.

The gene calls are TRBV12-5 and TRBJ1-2, with D tentatively TRBD1 (6 bases). Trimming removed 6 bases from V and 6 bases from J, with 20 bases in between. CDR1 is LGHNT, CDR2 FRNRAP, per germline. CDR3 length equals 15 residues. DNA for the CDR3: TGTGCTAGTGGGCACCGGGACCGTAGGGGGGATGGCTACACCTTC. It translates to CASGHRDRRGDGYTF.

The chain uses TRBV30 and TRBJ2-3; a possible D gene is TRBD2 (6 bases). Trimming took 0 bases from V and 13 from J, leaving 17 bases between them. Germline V lookup: CDR1 GTSNPN, CDR2 SVGIG (reference sequence). The CDR3 covers 13 residues. The CDR3, as DNA: TGTGCCTGGAGTGTACTAGGGACTCCGCAAAAGTATTTT. Its translation is CAWSVLGTPQKYF.

The chain employs TRBV20-1 and TRBJ1-1, with D tentatively TRBD1 (5 bases). The CDR3 sequence is 11 residues long. V was cut by 3 bases and J by 11 bases, with 13 bases left in between. Germline V CDR1 and CDR2: DFQATT, SNEGSKA (reference sequence). The CDR3 reads CSASKVGGAFF. The DNA for the CDR3 is TGCAGTGCTAGCAAGGTGGGGGGTGCTTTCTTT.

This clone appeared a few times. This rearrangement joins TRBV4-1 to TRBJ1-1; D ambiguous. The CDR3 is made up of 14 amino acids. Germline CDR1 MGHRA, CDR2 YSYEKL. Trimming left V 4 bases short and J 1 base short, with 10 bases between. CDR3 in amino acids: CASSPRGENTEAFF. Written as DNA, the CDR3 is TGCGCCAGCAGCCCCCGAGGAGAGAACACTGAAGCTTTCTTT.

The V gene is TRBV7-2, the J gene TRBJ2-1; possibly TRBD2 for D (6 bases). The CDR3 is 13 amino acids. Looked up from germline, CDR1 is SGHTA and CDR2 is FQGNSA. V was cut by 4 bases and J by 10 bases, with 14 bases left in between. The CDR3 coding sequence is TGTGCCAGCAGCTCCCACCTCGGAGGGGAGCAGTTCTTC. As protein: CASSSHLGGEQFF.

This clone was detected only a few times. The rearrangement joins TRBV5-1 to TRBJ2-6; D is perhaps TRBD1 (5 bases). The V end was cut by 6 bases, the J end by 4 bases, with 17 bases between. This CDR3 is built from 16 residues. CDR1 and CDR2 (germline): SGHRS, YFSETQ. The chain's CDR3 is CASTPTALSGANVLTF. CDR3 coding DNA: TGCGCCAGCACCCCGACAGCCCTCTCCGGGGCCAACGTCCTGACTTTC.

The V call is TRBV5-1, the J call TRBJ1-6; TRBD1 might be the D (5 bases). CDR3 length equals 12 residues. Trimming stripped 5 bases from V and 5 bases from J, with 5 bases between. Germline V CDR1 and CDR2: SGHRS, YFSETQ. The CDR3 sequence: CASRGDNSPLHF. In DNA, the CDR3 is TGCGCCAGCAGGGGGGATAATTCACCCCTCCACTTT.

The chain combines TRBV5-6 with TRBJ1-6, with D tentatively TRBD1 (5 bases). V lost 4 bases to trimming and J lost 6 bases, with 8 bases between them. The CDR3 contains 13 residues. Germline loops: CDR1 SGHDT, CDR2 YYEEEE. The CDR3 loop reads CASSARVNSPLHF. The CDR3 region has the DNA TGTGCCAGCAGCGCCAGGGTTAATTCACCCCTCCACTTT.

J is TRBJ2-7 and V is TRBV29-1; D may be TRBD1 (6 bases). The germline CDR1 and CDR2 sequences are SQVTM and ANQGSEA. CDR3 length: 14 residues. V was shortened by 5 bases and J by 2 bases, with 16 bases between the two germline ends. This chain's CDR3 is CSVKTGTLTYEQYF. The DNA for the CDR3 is TGCAGCGTTAAGACCGGGACACTGACCTACGAGCAGTACTTC.

This chain joins TRBV25-1 and TRBJ2-1; TRBD1 or TRBD2 may be the D gene (5 bases each). Germline CDR1 is MGHDK and CDR2 is SYGVNS. This CDR3 is 15 amino acids long. The germline V and J ends were trimmed by 1 base and 3 bases, with 10 bases remaining between them. The CDR3, as DNA: TGTGCCAGCAGTGAATCCAGAGGGGACTACAATGAGCAGTTCTTC. It encodes CASSESRGDYNEQFF.

This clone appeared a few times. The V call is TRBV7-2, the J call TRBJ1-1; D not certain. This CDR3 region has 14 residues. Germline V gives CDR1 SGHTA, CDR2 FQGNSA. The V and J ends lost 2 bases and 5 bases respectively, with 12 bases between them. The CDR3 spells CASSLSQTLTEAFF. The CDR3 DNA reads as TGTGCCAGCAGCTTAAGTCAGACGTTGACTGAAGCTTTCTTT.

This chain joins TRBV7-2 and TRBJ2-3, with a possible D match to TRBD1 (6 bases). The CDR3 covers 12 residues. Germline CDR1 is SGHTA and CDR2 is FQGNSA. Trimming removed 5 bases at V and 6 bases at J, with 9 bases between. The CDR3 region is CASSQTGDTQYF. The DNA of the CDR3 is TGTGCCAGCAGCCAAACAGGGGATACGCAGTATTTT. The variable domain in full, with the rest retrieved from reference TRBV7-2 and TRBJ2-3, is GAGVSQSPSNKVTEKGKDVELRCDPISGHTALYWYRQSLGQGLEFLIYFQGNSAPDKSGLPSDRFSAERTGGSVSTLTIQRTQQEDSAVYLCASSQTGDTQYFGPGTRLTVL.

The rearrangement links TRBV4-3 to TRBJ1-2; maybe TRBD1 (6 bases). The CDR3 is made up of 15 amino acids. In germline, CDR1 is LGHNA, CDR2 YSLEER. Trimming removed 6 bases from V and 0 bases from J, with 14 bases in between. The CDR3 region is CASRHTGLANYGYTF. The CDR3, as DNA: TGCGCCAGCAGACATACAGGGTTAGCTAACTATGGCTACACCTTC.

This clone was seen more than once but under ten times. The rearrangement joins TRBV29-1 to TRBJ2-3; 11 nucleotides line up with TRBD1. Germline-derived CDR1 and CDR2 are SQVTM and ANQGSEA. The CDR3 is made up of 14 amino acids. The ends lost 7 bases at V and 9 bases at J; junction bases unmatched: 12. The CDR3 protein is CSAGGQGAWKTQYF. CDR3 bases: TGCAGCGCTGGCGGACAGGGGGCCTGGAAGACGCAGTATTTT.

The chain recombines TRBV6-6 with TRBJ2-3, with 7 nucleotides matching TRBD2. CDR1 MNHNY and CDR2 SVGAGI come from the germline V gene (reference sequence). V trimming: 6 bases; J trimming: 4 bases; junction bases outside the gene matches: 10. CDR3 length equals 15 residues. The CDR3 region is CASRSTAGRADTQYF. CDR3 DNA: TGTGCCAGCAGGTCAACGGCGGGGAGGGCAGATACGCAGTATTTT.

The rearrangement joins TRBV15 to TRBJ2-1; 9 bases agree with TRBD2. Germline CDR1 is LNHNV and CDR2 is YYDKDF (reference sequence). The CDR3 consists of 17 residues. The V segment lost 6 bases and the J segment 0 bases; nucleotides outside the gene matches: 9. CDR3 bases: TGTGCCACCAGTACGGTGGGGCGGGGGGGCTCCTACAATGAGCAGTTCTTC. Encoded protein: CATSTVGRGGSYNEQFF.